The text below deals with one T cell receptor (beta chain). The assay was immunoSEQ multiplex PCR, and TCRdb's table has in-frame clones only and misses some. Among roughly 200,000 clones listed, roughly 76% were seen once. This sample was taken from a study of blood T cell repertoires in COVID-19. V trimming: 4 bases; J trimming: 4 bases; junction bases outside the gene matches: 6. The CDR3 spans 14 residues. Germline lookup yields CDR1 SGHRS and CDR2 YFSETQ. Enrolled during active infection, Seattle patients were then followed longitudinally. The chain is built from TRBV5-1 and TRBJ2-3, with 7 nucleotides matching TRBD1. Sequencing used peripheral blood. The clonotype originates from a woman in her thirties or forties with COVID-19, enrolled during active disease. The CDR3 DNA reads as TGCGCCAGCAGCCGAGGACAGGTGCCAGATACGCAGTATTTT. This codes for CASSRGQVPDTQYF.